The 2 T cell receptor beta chains given below trace back to one sample, sequenced in a study of cytomegalovirus exposure and HLA in healthy donors. Primers included in the PCR were 60 Vbeta and 13 Jbeta primers. This table comes from immunoSEQ multiplex PCR, and its TCRdb copy is limited to in-frame clones, with some not included. The sample consists of under 200,000 clones, roughly 80% of them appearing once. The sequenced material came from PBMCs. The receptor set was obtained from a woman aged 45-65 years in good health and CMV-seronegative.

The chain recombines TRBV5-4 with TRBJ1-2; TRBD1 agrees at 9 bases. This CDR3 has 13 residues. J was trimmed by 8 bases and V by 3 bases; bases with no gene match: 5. The V gene's germline CDR1 is SGHNT and CDR2 YYREEE (reference sequence). The CDR3 DNA sequence: TGTGCCAGCAGCTGGACAGGGGATCGGGGCTACACCTTC. It encodes CASSWTGDRGYTF.

The chain recombines TRBV30 with TRBJ1-4; D not resolved. The CDR3 loop spans 13 amino acids. Germline V gene lookup returns CDR1 GTSNPN and CDR2 SVGIG (reference sequence). Trimming removed 1 base at V and 7 bases at J, with 10 bases between. CDR3 nucleotides: TGTGCCTGGAGTGGCGCCGTAATTGAAAAACTGTTTTTT. Residues: CAWSGAVIEKLFF. The variable domain in full, completed from reference TRBV30 and TRBJ1-4, reads SQTIHQWPATLVQPVGSPLSLECTVEGTSNPNLYWYRQAAGRGLQLLFYSVGIGQISSEVPQNLSASRPQDRQFILSSKKLLLSDSGFYLCAWSGAVIEKLFFGSGTQLSVL.